This T cell receptor (beta chain) stems from a study of T cell clonality in common variable immunodeficiency. Generated by immunoSEQ multiplex PCR, the TCRdb table keeps only in-frame clones and is missing some. The repertoire consists of tens of thousands of clones, none detected only once. Unmatched junction bases numbered 3, after V lost 3 bases and J lost 7 bases. Germline V CDR1 and CDR2: SGHAT, FQNNGV. The CDR3 totals 14 residues. This clone was recorded at least ten times. Its specificity is not known. The read ends 3 residues early relative to the CDR3; the germline J gene fills the gap. Study-wide findings and caveats: Links between repertoire features and CVID complications were heterogeneity-limited.

The sample consisted of peripheral blood mononuclear cells. The sequence was collected from a person aged 18 to 69 in good health. V is TRBV11-2 and J is TRBJ1-1; 12 bases align to TRBD1. This CDR3 is CASSLGQGAVEAFF. CDR3 DNA (partial): TGTGCCAGCAGCTTGGGACAGGGGGCAGTTGAA.